This TCR beta chain came from a study of blood T cell repertoires in COVID-19. Study in general: The United States, Italy and Spain provided the acute and convalescent COVID-19 samples.

In the original analysis: From reference gene primer amplification, estimates of nucleated cell counts were derived. This table comes from immunoSEQ multiplex PCR, and its TCRdb copy is limited to in-frame clones, with some not included. For V, J and clone size, that table is used; D and trimming come from the DNA. The sample shows about 350,000 clones, about 87% of them seen only once. The CDR3 sequence is 17 residues long. The trim removed 4 bases at V and 4 bases at J, leaving 15 bases unmatched. Germline loops: CDR1 SGHVS, CDR2 FNYEAQ. Donors were grouped by their self-reported clinical history. Recovered Cohort 3 donors showed two negative PCRs, clearance, or symptom resolution. This clone has a single count.

The chain recombines TRBV7-6 with TRBJ2-7, with 8 bases aligning to TRBD2. The sequenced material came from PBMCs or T cells enriched from blood (not recorded which). This TCR derives from a woman younger than 45 who had recovered from COVID-19. The CDR3 is CASSSPWVAGTKYEQYF. For the CDR3, the DNA is TGTGCCAGCAGCTCACCCTGGGTAGCGGGGACAAAATACGAGCAGTACTTC.